These 12 T cell receptor beta chains came from one sample sequenced in a study of identifying expanded T cells in peripheral blood. Assay used: immunoSEQ multiplex PCR; TCRdb lists only in-frame clones, some missing. The top ten hold around 4.3% of the sample, which has tens of thousands of clones, 85% seen once. Material for sequencing was blood. These receptors came from a person aged 18-70 years in good health.

The V call is TRBV6-5, the J call TRBJ1-1; D not resolved. The CDR3 is 13 amino acids. Per the germline V gene, CDR1 is MNHEY and CDR2 is SVGAGI. V was cut by 7 bases and J by 3 bases, with 12 bases left in between. CDR3 protein: CASTPGRDTEAFF. CDR3 DNA: TGTGCCAGCACCCCGGGGAGGGACACTGAAGCTTTCTTT.

This chain joins TRBV2 and TRBJ2-5; D not resolved. Trimming shortened V by 7 bases and J by 2 bases, and 11 bases separated the two germline ends. This CDR3 has 13 amino acids. CDR1 and CDR2 from the germline V gene are SNHLY and FYNNEI. The CDR3 loop is CASTPTLQETQYF. The CDR3 coding sequence is TGTGCCAGCACGCCGACACTACAAGAGACCCAGTACTTC.

The chain couples TRBV5-4 to TRBJ2-5; 10 bases are shared with TRBD2. J was trimmed by 2 bases and V by 4 bases; bases with no gene match: 5. The CDR3 spans 15 residues. Per the germline V gene, CDR1 is SGHNT and CDR2 is YYREEE (reference sequence). The CDR3 bases are TGTGCCAGCAGCCATAGCGGGGGGTTTCAAGAGACCCAGTACTTC. It encodes CASSHSGGFQETQYF.

The genes are TRBV14 and TRBJ1-4; D remains unclear. The CDR3 runs to 15 residues. Per germline, CDR1 SGHDN and CDR2 FVKESK. The V end was cut by 4 bases, the J end by 6 bases, with 15 bases between. CDR3 region: CASSLRGYGDEKLFF. DNA of the CDR3: TGTGCCAGCAGCCTTAGAGGGTATGGAGATGAAAAACTGTTTTTT.

The V call is TRBV11-2, the J call TRBJ2-6; D is undetermined. This CDR3 comprises 15 residues. The V gene's germline CDR1 is SGHAT and CDR2 FQNNGV. V lost 0 bases, J lost 0 bases, and 3 bases lay in between. CDR3 sequence: CASSLEGSGANVLTF. The CDR3 DNA is TGTGCCAGCAGCTTAGAGGGCTCTGGGGCCAACGTCCTGACTTTC. Full variable domain (remainder filled in from reference TRBV11-2 and TRBJ2-6): EAGVAQSPRYKIIEKRQSVAFWCNPISGHATLYWYQQILGQGPKLLIQFQNNGVVDDSQLPKDRFSAERLKGVDSTLKIQPAKLEDSAVYLCASSLEGSGANVLTFGAGSRLTVL.

The V gene is TRBV5-8, the J gene TRBJ2-1; maybe TRBD2 (6 bases). This CDR3 spans 16 amino acids. The V end lost 2 bases, the J end lost 1 base, and 13 bases lay between the germline ends. Germline lookup yields CDR1 SGHTS and CDR2 YDEGEE. This chain's CDR3 is CASSLSGGASYNEQFF. CDR3 coding DNA: TGTGCCAGCAGCTTAAGTGGAGGGGCATCCTACAATGAGCAGTTCTTC.

The V gene is TRBV27, the J gene TRBJ1-2; D is ambiguous. The V end lost 4 bases, the J end lost 6 bases, and 15 bases lay between the germline ends. CDR1 and CDR2 from the germline V gene are MNHEY and SMNVEV (reference sequence). This CDR3 has 14 residues. The CDR3 region is CASSWRTSSDGYTF. The CDR3 DNA sequence: TGTGCCAGCAGTTGGCGTACCTCGAGCGATGGCTACACCTTC.

The CDR3 sequence is CASSEVSSTEAFF. The CDR3 DNA reads as TGTGCCAGCAGTGAAGTTTCGTCCACAGAAGCTTTCTTT. This chain uses TRBV2 with TRBJ1-1; no definite D call. The germline V and J ends were trimmed by 1 base and 8 bases, with 11 bases remaining between them. CDR3 size: 13 residues. Germline-derived CDR1 and CDR2 are SNHLY and FYNNEI.

The V call is TRBV7-6, the J call TRBJ2-7; D tentatively fits TRBD1 or TRBD2 (5 bases each). In germline, CDR1 is SGHVS, CDR2 FNYEAQ. The CDR3 totals 15 residues. V was cut by 5 bases and J by 0 bases, with 14 bases left in between. Here the CDR3 reads CASSRGWDRSYEQYF. The DNA for the CDR3 is TGTGCCAGCAGCCGCGGATGGGACCGCTCCTACGAGCAGTACTTC.

The chain links TRBV19 to TRBJ2-7; 10 bases map to TRBD1. V gave up 6 bases and J gave up 6 bases; unmatched junction bases: 8. Germline V lookup: CDR1 LNHDA, CDR2 SQIVND (reference sequence). This CDR3 is built from 14 residues. CDR3 protein: CASRGRDRGTEQYF. The CDR3, as DNA: TGTGCCAGTAGGGGCCGGGACAGGGGAACCGAGCAGTACTTC.

The chain joins TRBV6-5 to TRBJ2-7; D gene ambiguous. This CDR3 has 15 residues. In germline, CDR1 is MNHEY, CDR2 SVGAGI. Trimming removed 1 base from V and 4 bases from J, with 14 bases in between. The CDR3 DNA is TGTGCCAGCAGTTACTTTGGACCTATTTCTTACGAGCAGTACTTC. Amino acid sequence: CASSYFGPISYEQYF.

The CDR3 is CASSYRPGTGVYHEQYF. The DNA for the CDR3 is TGTGCCAGCAGCTATCGTCCCGGGACAGGAGTTTACCACGAGCAGTACTTC. The rearrangement links TRBV11-2 to TRBJ2-7; TRBD1 matches at 8 bases. CDR1 and CDR2 (germline): SGHAT, FQNNGV. J gave up 5 bases and V 4 bases, and 16 bases lay outside the gene matches. This CDR3 has 17 residues.